This is a list of T cell receptor beta chains from one sample in a study of cytomegalovirus exposure and HLA in healthy donors. The protocol was immunoSEQ multiplex PCR, while the TCRdb copy is restricted to in-frame clones and leaves out a portion. The table shows roughly 290,000 clones, with about 90% occurring only once. The sequenced sample was PBMCs. The receptors stem from a woman between 18 and 30 years old in good health and CMV-seronegative. Both conserved end residues are part of each CDR3. A D gene is named only where the DNA matches it firmly. A row's size may be missing; if present it is once, few, many or a size class.

clone size	V gene	J gene	D gene	CDR3 protein	CDR3 DNA
.	TRBV5-1	TRBJ2-1	TRBD1	CASSPATGTTYNEQFF	TGCGCCAGCAGCCCTGCGACAGGGACAACCTACAATGAGCAGTTCTTC
.	TRBV2	TRBJ1-1	TRBD1	CASIAGQGLAAFF	TGTGCCAGCATAGCGGGACAGGGGCTGGCGGCTTTCTTT
.	TRBV10-2	TRBJ2-5	TRBD1	CASSHGLRTGRTQYF	TGCGCCAGCAGTCACGGCCTCCGGACAGGCCGGACCCAGTACTTC
.	TRBV5-1	TRBJ1-2	.	CASSLAGEGYTF	TGCGCCAGCAGCTTGGCAGGGGAGGGCTACACCTTC
.	TRBV11-2	TRBJ2-7	TRBD1	CASSRDRTEQYF	TGTGCCAGCAGCCGGGACAGGACCGAGCAGTACTTC
.	TRBV4-1	TRBJ2-7	TRBD2	CASSQEGRGGSYEQYF	TGCGCCAGCAGCCAAGAGGGACGGGGGGGGTCCTACGAGCAGTACTTC
.	TRBV19	TRBJ2-3	TRBD2	CASSIRGGTDTQYF	TGTGCCAGTAGTATACGGGGGGGCACAGATACGCAGTATTTT
.	TRBV18	TRBJ2-5	.	CASSPENLQETQYF	TGTGCCAGCTCACCCGAAAACTTGCAAGAGACCCAGTACTTC
.	TRBV5-4	TRBJ2-3	TRBD2	CASSLPSGSTDTQYF	TGTGCCAGCAGCTTGCCTAGCGGAAGCACAGATACGCAGTATTTT
once	TRBV7-9	TRBJ1-5	TRBD1	CASSFWDSDQPQHF	TGTGCCAGCAGCTTTTGGGACAGTGATCAGCCCCAGCATTTT
.	TRBV19	TRBJ2-1	.	CASSESNTYNEQFF	TGTGCCAGTAGTGAGAGTAATACCTACAATGAGCAGTTCTTC
.	TRBV7-9	TRBJ2-3	TRBD1	CASSHRGGQSTDTQYF	TGTGCCAGCAGCCATCGAGGGGGACAGAGCACAGATACGCAGTATTTT
.	TRBV12-5	TRBJ2-2	TRBD2	CASGWGTSGAGELFF	TGTGCTAGTGGTTGGGGGACTAGCGGGGCCGGGGAGCTGTTTTTT
.	TRBV4-2	TRBJ2-3	TRBD2	CASSQEGLAGGLTDTQYF	TGTGCCAGCAGCCAAGAAGGATTAGCGGGGGGACTCACAGATACGCAGTATTTT
.	TRBV7-9	TRBJ2-2	TRBD2	CASRETSGDTGELFF	TGTGCCAGCAGGGAAACTAGCGGTGACACCGGGGAGCTGTTTTTT
.	TRBV27	TRBJ1-6	TRBD1	CASSLTDRYNSPLHF	TGTGCCAGCAGTTTAACGGACAGGTATAATTCACCCCTCCACTTT
once	TRBV5-4	TRBJ2-2	TRBD1	CASSRVDRVNTGELFF	TGTGCCAGCAGCCGGGTGGACAGGGTGAACACCGGGGAGCTGTTTTTT
.	TRBV2	TRBJ2-7	TRBD2	CASSRLAGTAYEQYF	TGTGCCAGCAGTCGCCTAGCGGGGACAGCCTACGAGCAGTACTTC
.	TRBV5-1	TRBJ2-5	.	CASSSGGGEETQYF	TGCGCCAGCAGCTCGGGCGGAGGGGAAGAGACCCAGTACTTC
.	TRBV7-3	TRBJ2-3	.	CASSLWGRGDTDTQYF	TGTGCCAGCAGCTTATGGGGGCGAGGGGACACAGATACGCAGTATTTT
.	TRBV30	TRBJ2-7	.	CAWGGHSYEQYF	TGTGCCTGGGGGGGACACTCCTACGAGCAGTACTTC
.	TRBV6-1	TRBJ1-1	.	CASKVQGHTEAFF	TGTGCCAGCAAGGTCCAGGGTCACACTGAAGCTTTCTTT
.	TRBV19	TRBJ2-5	.	CASSIDLVGEETQYF	TGTGCCAGTAGTATAGATCTCGTCGGGGAAGAGACCCAGTACTTC
few	TRBV7-9	TRBJ2-3	.	CSSSPPSTDTQYF	TGTTCCAGCAGCCCCCCTAGCACAGATACGCAGTATTTT
.	TRBV13	TRBJ2-5	.	CASSLGGQGETQYF	TGTGCCAGCAGCTTAGGGGGGCAGGGGGAGACCCAGTACTTC
.	TRBV13	TRBJ2-6	.	CASSLGELAGANVLTF	TGTGCCAGCAGCTTAGGCGAGTTAGCAGGGGCCAACGTCCTGACTTTC
.	TRBV13	TRBJ1-2	TRBD1	CASSSYNRQGATDGYTF	TGTGCCAGCAGCTCCTATAATCGACAGGGGGCGACGGATGGCTACACCTTC
.	TRBV6-5	TRBJ1-4	.	CASSALEGSAEKLFF	TGTGCCAGCAGTGCCCTAGAGGGATCAGCTGAAAAACTGTTTTTT
once	TRBV10-3	TRBJ2-2	TRBD2	CAIKAGGDTGELFF	TGTGCCATCAAGGCGGGGGGAGATACCGGGGAGCTGTTTTTT
.	TRBV9	TRBJ2-7	.	CASSVGGGTYEQYF	TGTGCCAGCAGCGTAGGGGGCGGAACCTACGAGCAGTACTTC
.	TRBV5-4	TRBJ2-7	TRBD2	CASSPPGGPLYEQYF	TGTGCCAGCAGCCCGCCGGGAGGCCCCTTATACGAGCAGTACTTC
.	TRBV2	TRBJ1-1	TRBD1	CASTAFGQAHTEAFF	TGTGCCAGCACCGCCTTCGGACAGGCCCACACTGAAGCTTTCTTT
once	TRBV7-3	TRBJ1-3	.	CASSLNGRGSGNTIYF	TGTGCCAGCAGCTTAAATGGCAGGGGATCTGGAAACACCATATATTTT
.	TRBV2	TRBJ1-1	.	CASSPNKGPQAFF	TGTGCCAGCAGCCCGAATAAGGGGCCCCAAGCTTTCTTT
.	TRBV29-1	TRBJ1-2	.	CSVEERKGGAVNYGYTF	TGCAGCGTTGAAGAGCGTAAGGGAGGAGCGGTGAACTATGGCTACACCTTC
.	TRBV18	TRBJ1-5	.	CASSPRTEVGQPQHF	TGTGCCAGCTCACCCCGGACGGAGGTGGGTCAGCCCCAGCATTTT
.	TRBV19	TRBJ2-5	.	CASSILARETQYF	TGTGCCAGTAGTATCCTAGCGCGAGAGACCCAGTACTTC
few	TRBV5-1	TRBJ2-5	.	CASSLERLGGTQYF	TGCGCCAGCAGCTTGGAGCGTTTGGGGGGGACCCAGTACTTC
.	TRBV6-1	TRBJ1-2	TRBD1	CASRGDRGPNYGYTF	TGTGCCAGCAGGGGGGACAGGGGTCCTAACTATGGCTACACCTTC
.	TRBV21-1	TRBJ2-2	.	CASSKAGPVLRSGELFF	TGTGCCAGCAGCAAAGCTGGTCCCGTACTCCGGAGCGGGGAGCTGTTTTTT
.	TRBV13	TRBJ2-7	.	CASSSRGPSSYEQYF	TGTGCCAGCAGCTCGCGGGGGCCCAGCTCCTACGAGCAGTACTTC
.	TRBV5-1	TRBJ2-7	TRBD2	CASSLTSGGSYEQYF	TGCGCCAGCAGCTTGACTAGCGGGGGTTCCTACGAGCAGTACTTC
once	TRBV10-3	TRBJ1-5	TRBD1	CAISSGTGGWGNQPQHF	TGTGCCATCAGTTCCGGGACAGGGGGCTGGGGCAATCAGCCCCAGCATTTT
once	TRBV9	TRBJ2-1	.	CASSVTRDEQFF	TGTGCCAGCAGCGTCACCCGAGATGAGCAGTTCTTC
.	TRBV13	TRBJ2-2	.	CASSLKGKGELFF	TGTGCCAGCAGCTTAAAAGGGAAGGGGGAGCTGTTTTTT